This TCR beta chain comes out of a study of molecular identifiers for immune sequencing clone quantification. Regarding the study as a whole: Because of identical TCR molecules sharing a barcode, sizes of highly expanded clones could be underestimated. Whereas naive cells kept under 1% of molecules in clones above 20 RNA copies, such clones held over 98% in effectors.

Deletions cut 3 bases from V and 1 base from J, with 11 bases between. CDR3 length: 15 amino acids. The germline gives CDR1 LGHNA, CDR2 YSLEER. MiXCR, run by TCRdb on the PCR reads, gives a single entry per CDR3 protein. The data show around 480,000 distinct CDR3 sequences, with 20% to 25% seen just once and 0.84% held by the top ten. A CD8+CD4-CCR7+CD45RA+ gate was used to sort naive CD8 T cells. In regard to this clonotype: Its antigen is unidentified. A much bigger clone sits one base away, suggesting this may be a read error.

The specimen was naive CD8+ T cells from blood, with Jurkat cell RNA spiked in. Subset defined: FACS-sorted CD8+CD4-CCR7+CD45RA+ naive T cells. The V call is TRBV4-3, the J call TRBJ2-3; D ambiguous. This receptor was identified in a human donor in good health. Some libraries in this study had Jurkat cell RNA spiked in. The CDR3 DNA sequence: TGCGCCAGCAGCCACGATACCAGCCGCACAGATACGCAGTATTTT. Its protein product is CASSHDTSRTDTQYF.